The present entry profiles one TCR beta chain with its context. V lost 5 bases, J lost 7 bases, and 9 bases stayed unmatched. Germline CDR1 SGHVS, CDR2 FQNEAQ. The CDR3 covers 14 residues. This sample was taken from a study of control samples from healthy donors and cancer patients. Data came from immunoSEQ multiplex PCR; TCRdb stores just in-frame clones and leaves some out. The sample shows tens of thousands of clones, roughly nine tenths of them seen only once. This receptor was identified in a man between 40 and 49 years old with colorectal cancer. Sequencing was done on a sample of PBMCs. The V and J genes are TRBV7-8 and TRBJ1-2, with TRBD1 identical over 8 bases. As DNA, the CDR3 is TGTGCCAGCAGCCCTCGGACAGGGTGGAGTGGCTACACCTTC. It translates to CASSPRTGWSGYTF.